This TCR beta chain was observed in a study of shared clonotypes between healthy human individuals. Broader study findings: Generation probabilities of non-shared clonotypes were lower (relative to those shared by all four donors).

Naive CD8 isolation took CD45RO-negative cells positively selected for CCR7 and excluded terminally differentiated effector memory CD45RA+ cells. Between the trimmed V and J ends, which lost 4 bases and 0 bases, there was a span of 13 bases. The CDR3 sequence is 15 residues long. CDR1 is MGHRA, CDR2 YSYEKL, per germline. This table comes from immunoSEQ multiplex PCR, and its TCRdb copy is limited to in-frame clones, with some not included. The sample lists about 2.2 million clones, about 93% occurring once. About this clone itself: Its antigen is unknown.

The sequence came from a man aged 18 to 30 in good health. Some clones in this sample may be carry-over from other donors' samples. The genes are TRBV4-1 and TRBJ2-7; the D is unclear. Sequenced: naive CD8+ T cells from PBMCs. CDR3 nucleotide sequence: TGCGCCAGCAGCCCTAGGGCCTTGAGCTCCTACGAGCAGTACTTC. This gives the protein CASSPRALSSYEQYF.